The 2 T cell receptor beta chains below all came from one sample that was sequenced in a study of blood T cell repertoires in COVID-19. Measured with immunoSEQ multiplex PCR; TCRdb has only the in-frame clones, and not every one. Of approximately 330,000 clones in the sample, 85% to 90% are singletons; the top ten hold 0.8% to 1.3%. Sequenced sample: peripheral blood. Receptor source: a woman aged 40 to 49 with COVID-19, enrolled during active disease.

The chain carries TRBV18 and TRBJ1-4; TRBD1 aligns across 8 bases. Germline-derived CDR1 and CDR2 are KGHSH and LQKENI. CDR3 length: 14 residues. Trimming removed 5 bases from V and 4 bases from J; junction bases left unmatched: 3. The CDR3 nucleotides read TGTGCCAGCTCATACGACAGGGGTAATGAAAAACTGTTTTTT. Amino acid sequence: CASSYDRGNEKLFF.

The chain combines TRBV6-5 with TRBJ1-2; 7 bases line up with TRBD1. CDR1 is MNHEY, CDR2 SVGAGI, per germline. With V trimmed by 4 bases and J by 4 bases, 3 bases remained unmatched. The CDR3 extends over 13 amino acids. CDR3: CASSSGTVYGYTF. In DNA form, the CDR3 reads TGTGCCAGCAGTTCGGGGACAGTCTATGGCTACACCTTC.